This T cell receptor beta chain is from a study of PD-L1 blockade in urothelial cancer. Across the whole study: Each participant's history included 0 to 3 prior chemotherapy regimens. Treatment start was followed by blood analysis at 3 weeks (second dose) and again at 6 weeks.

In each PCR, synthetic TCR analog templates were spiked in. Profiling relied on immunoSEQ multiplex PCR, and the TCRdb table lists in-frame clones only, not all of them. Of around 45,000 clones in the sample, 80% to 85% were seen once. This clone was seen only a few times. The ends lost 6 bases at V and 6 bases at J; junction bases unmatched: 4. This CDR3 is 12 amino acids long. Per the germline V gene, CDR1 is SGHAT and CDR2 is FQDESV (reference sequence). The time point denotes: pretreatment peripheral blood. The sequenced sample was PBMCs, obtained around atezolizumab (anti-PD-L1) treatment. The receptor was isolated from a man aged 45-60 years with urothelial cancer. V is TRBV11-1 and J is TRBJ2-7; 8 nucleotides line up with TRBD2. In nucleotides, the CDR3 is TGTGCCAGCAGGGCCGGGACTAGCGAGCAGTACTTC. This codes for CASRAGTSEQYF.